The 23 T cell receptor beta chains given below trace back to one sample, sequenced in a study of regulatory T cells in long-lasting Graves disease. Regarding time point: newly diagnosed GD, antithyroid drugs for less than 3 months. The TCR library was made from RNA that had been extracted from PBMCs in TRIzol. The authors built TCR beta libraries using iRepertoire HTBI primers and Arm-PCR of CDR3 regions. Using its own MiXCR run on the multiplex PCR reads, TCRdb lists one record per CDR3 protein. Of around 250,000 distinct CDR3 sequences in the sample, 15% to 20% were seen once. Separately, the same data were catalogued under a study of T cells in Graves' hyperthyroidism and ophthalmopathy.

This material consisted of peripheral blood mononuclear cells (PBMCs), taken at new diagnosis, from a patient treated with antithyroid drugs. Every receptor here comes from a woman under 40 with Graves disease.

This clonotype showed up just a few times. The chain links TRBV19 to TRBJ1-6, with a possible D match to TRBD1 (5 bases). Trimming left V 4 bases short and J 15 bases short, with 16 bases between. This CDR3 is built from 13 residues. Per germline, CDR1 LNHDA and CDR2 SQIVND (reference sequence). The CDR3 DNA sequence: TGTGCCAGTAGTACACCCGTAGGGGTGTTCCTCCACTTT. Protein: CASSTPVGVFLHF.

This clonotype was observed many times. Germline and junction disagree at one end, which may indicate a read error. J is TRBJ2-3 and V is TRBV20-1, with TRBD2 matching over 7 bases. Per germline, CDR1 DFQATT and CDR2 SNEGSKA (reference sequence). CDR3 size: 15 residues. CDR3: CSATPLLTSKDTQYF. CDR3 nucleotides: TGCAGTGCTACGCCACTATTGACTAGCAAAGATACGCAGTATTTT.

Of note for this clonotype: A clone one base away is much larger, so this may be a read error. The V call is TRBV6-2 or TRBV6-3, the J call TRBJ2-1; D may be TRBD1 (6 bases). V lost 5 bases, J lost 9 bases, and 14 bases lay in between. The CDR3 sequence is 13 residues long. CDR1 is MNHEY, CDR2 SVGEGT, per germline. This CDR3 reads CASSKLPGVEQFF. In DNA form, the CDR3 reads TGTGCCAGCAGTAAACTCCCAGGGGTTGAGCAGTTCTTC.

Many counts were recorded for this clonotype. The chain couples TRBV29-1 to TRBJ1-1, with D perhaps matching TRBD1 (5 bases). The V gene lost 6 bases and the J gene lost 0 bases, with 14 bases spanning the gap. The CDR3 runs 14 residues. The germline gives CDR1 SQVTM, CDR2 ANQGSEA. The CDR3 loop reads CSVGPGRLNTEAFF. The CDR3 coding sequence is TGCAGCGTGGGGCCGGGACGGCTGAACACTGAAGCTTTCTTT.

The chain is built from TRBV12-3 or TRBV12-4 and TRBJ2-2, with D possibly TRBD1 on 7 matching bases. Trimming shortened V by 3 bases and J by 9 bases, and 11 bases separated the two germline ends. The CDR3 covers 13 residues. The DNA for the CDR3 is TGTGCCAGCAGTTTGGAGGGGGCCAGGGAGCTGTTTTTT. Protein: CASSLEGARELFF.

This clonotype has at least ten counts. The V gene is TRBV7-3, the J gene TRBJ1-3, with D unresolved. Germline values: CDR1 SGHTA, CDR2 FQGTGA. The CDR3 is made up of 13 amino acids. The V end lost 5 bases, the J end lost 3 bases, and 8 bases lay between the germline ends. The CDR3 DNA is TGTGCCAGCAGCACGAACGATGGAAACACCATATATTTT. Protein sequence: CASSTNDGNTIYF.

In its sample, this clonotype was seen a few times. The chain uses TRBV5-4 and TRBJ1-3; D might be TRBD1 (6 bases). CDR3 length: 16 amino acids. Per germline, CDR1 SGHNT and CDR2 YYREEE (reference sequence). Between the trimmed V and J ends, which lost 1 base and 0 bases, there was a span of 11 bases. The CDR3 bases are TGTGCCAGCAGCTTGCGGGGGCCGATCTCTGGAAACACCATATATTTT. This encodes CASSLRGPISGNTIYF.

This clonotype has at least ten counts. The chain couples TRBV6-5 to TRBJ1-1; 7 nucleotides agree with TRBD1. The CDR3 runs to 15 residues. Germline-derived CDR1 and CDR2 are MNHEY and SVGAGI. V was clipped by 2 bases and J by 3 bases; unmatched bases: 6. The CDR3 loop reads CASSYRGRWDTEAFF. CDR3 nucleotide sequence: TGTGCCAGCAGTTACAGGGGGCGCTGGGACACTGAAGCTTTCTTT.

The chain couples TRBV12-5 to TRBJ2-1; 8 positions agree with TRBD2. Trimming cost V 3 bases and J 7 bases; bases outside gene matches: 8. Germline CDR1 LGHNT, CDR2 FRNRAP. CDR3 length: 15 amino acids. The CDR3 loop is CASGFPGGAGNEQFF. The CDR3 DNA follows: TGTGCTAGTGGTTTCCCCGGGGGGGCTGGGAATGAGCAGTTCTTC.

Comments on this clonotype: Since a much larger clone is just one base distant, this may be a read error. The rearrangement joins TRBV5-1 to TRBJ1-4; TRBD1 is a possible D gene (6 bases). The CDR3 is 15 residues long. Germline-derived CDR1 and CDR2 are SGHRS and YFSETQ. The CDR3 bases are TGCGCCAGCAGCTTGGGTTCCTCCGAGGGGGAAAAACTGGTTTTT. Protein: CASSLGSSEGEKLVF.

This clonotype came up many times. The CDR3 loop reads CSASPPGLGGYTF. The CDR3 nucleotides are TGCAGTGCTAGCCCCCCCGGACTAGGCGGCTACACCTTC. The rearrangement uses TRBV20-1 and TRBJ1-2; no firm D call. V gave up 3 bases and J gave up 8 bases, with 16 bases separating them. CDR1 is DFQATT, CDR2 SNEGSKA, per germline (reference sequence). This CDR3 has 13 amino acids.

This clonotype was seen at least ten times. This sequence joins TRBV18 and TRBJ1-1; TRBD1 might be the D (5 bases). The V gene lost 2 bases and the J gene lost 3 bases, with 19 bases spanning the gap. The CDR3 totals 17 residues. Germline V gene sequence: CDR1 KGHSH, CDR2 LQKENI. This chain's CDR3 is CASSPTKRGRFDTEAFF. The DNA for the CDR3 is TGTGCCAGCTCACCAACTAAGAGGGGAAGGTTTGACACTGAAGCTTTCTTT.

This clonotype was seen more than once but under ten times. A much larger clone is a single base away; this may be a read error. V and J are TRBV7-9 and TRBJ1-2, with unresolved D. Germline assignment: CDR1 SEHNR and CDR2 FQNEAQ (reference sequence). V shed 5 bases and J shed 3 bases, with 10 bases lying between them. This CDR3 has 13 residues. The CDR3 DNA reads TGTGCCAGCAGCGCGACGGCTTACTATGGCTACACCTTC. Translated, it gives CASSATAYYGYTF.

At least ten counts were recorded for this clonotype. This chain uses TRBV20-1 with TRBJ2-5; maybe TRBD1 (7 bases). Germline assignment: CDR1 DFQATT and CDR2 SNEGSKA (reference sequence). There are 12 residues in the CDR3. V was pared by 4 bases and J by 5 bases, with 11 bases between. This CDR3 reads CSAIQGRETQYF. DNA of the CDR3: TGCAGTGCTATACAGGGGAGGGAGACCCAGTACTTC.

This clonotype occurred many times. The V and J genes are TRBV12-3 or TRBV12-4 and TRBJ2-3; D is possibly TRBD1 (5 bases). Trimming took off 6 bases at V and 4 bases at J, with 11 bases between the two ends. The CDR3 has 13 amino acids. CDR3 in DNA: TGTGCCAGCAGCCGACAGATATCAGATACGCAGTATTTT. It specifies CASSRQISDTQYF.

In regard to this clonotype: A much larger clone lies one base from this, so it may be a read error. The V gene is TRBV3-1, the J gene TRBJ2-7, with 10 bases that match TRBD2. The length of the CDR3 is 15 residues. V lost 1 base and J lost 0; bases outside the gene matches: 0. Germline CDR1 reads LGHDT; CDR2 reads YNNKEL (reference sequence). The CDR3 coding sequence is TGTGCCAGCAGCCAAGGGACTAGCGGCTCCTACGAGCAGTACTTC. Its protein is CASSQGTSGSYEQYF.

CDR3 sequence (DNA): TGTGCCAGCTCACCGGCGGGACAGGGGACAGATACGCAGTATTTT. This translates into CASSPAGQGTDTQYF. J is TRBJ2-3 and V is TRBV18, with 10 bases aligning to TRBD1. J gave up 3 bases and V 3 bases, and 3 bases lay outside the gene matches. CDR3 length equals 15 residues. Germline CDR1 reads KGHSH; CDR2 reads LQKENI.

The chain links TRBV19 to TRBJ2-6; 11 bases are shared with TRBD1. The CDR3 has 17 residues. Per the germline V gene, CDR1 is LNHDA and CDR2 is SQIVND (reference sequence). J gave up 0 bases and V 6 bases, and 4 bases lay outside the gene matches. The CDR3 region has the DNA TGTGCCAGTAGAAGCGGGACAGGGGGCTCTGGGGCCAACGTCCTGACTTTC. Amino acid sequence: CASRSGTGGSGANVLTF.

V usage is TRBV27 and J usage is TRBJ2-3, with D possibly being TRBD1 (6 bases). Per germline, CDR1 MNHEY and CDR2 SMNVEV (reference sequence). The V end was cut by 2 bases, the J end by 13 bases, with 16 bases between. This CDR3 spans 13 amino acids. For the CDR3, the DNA is TGTGCCAGCAGTTTAAGCAGGGGAATAGGGGAGTATTTT. This codes for CASSLSRGIGEYF.

This clonotype was detected many times. The chain has TRBV25-1 and TRBJ1-1; D is undetermined. CDR3 size: 14 residues. Trimming left V 0 bases short and J 1 base short, with 6 bases between. The germline CDR1 and CDR2 sequences are MGHDK and SYGVNS. CDR3 DNA: TGTGCCAGCAGTGAATACCCGGGGAACACTGAAGCTTTCTTT. Encoded protein: CASSEYPGNTEAFF.

This clonotype appeared many times. The rearrangement joins TRBV15 to TRBJ1-5, with D unclear. Looked up from germline, CDR1 is LNHNV and CDR2 is YYDKDF (reference sequence). CDR3 length: 13 residues. V was shortened by 1 base and J by 6 bases, with 7 bases between the two germline ends. In DNA, the CDR3 is TGTGCCACCAGCAGAGTTGTTCGTCAGCCCCAGCATTTT. Protein sequence: CATSRVVRQPQHF.

The chain has TRBV7-9 and TRBJ1-2; 7 bases fit TRBD1. Germline V gene lookup returns CDR1 SEHNR and CDR2 FQNEAQ (reference sequence). The ends lost 4 bases at V and 8 bases at J; junction bases unmatched: 7. The CDR3 totals 13 residues. CDR3 sequence: CASSSGQAWGYTF. The CDR3 coding sequence is TGTGCCAGCAGCTCCGGACAGGCCTGGGGCTACACCTTC.

This clonotype has ten or more counts. The V and J genes are TRBV6-5 and TRBJ1-2; tentative D call: TRBD1 (5 bases). Per the germline V gene, CDR1 is MNHEY and CDR2 is SVGAGI. The CDR3 has 13 residues. The germline V and J ends were trimmed by 3 bases and 4 bases, with 9 bases remaining between them. The CDR3 spells CASSYQGSYGYTF. CDR3 nucleotides: TGTGCCAGCAGTTATCAGGGCTCCTATGGCTACACCTTC.